This T cell receptor beta chain comes out of a study of control samples from healthy donors and cancer patients. CDR1 and CDR2 from the germline V gene are LNHDA and SQIVND (reference sequence). The CDR3 spans 15 residues. Trimming cost V 7 bases and J 0 bases, with 12 bases left between them. Clones were sequenced by immunoSEQ multiplex PCR, and TCRdb holds only the in-frame ones, with some missing. The table shows 130,000 or so clones, with 80% to 95% occurring only once. Sequences were obtained from blood. The sequence was obtained from a woman aged 45-65 years in good health. This rearrangement joins TRBV19 to TRBJ2-2; no clear D. The CDR3 DNA reads as TGTGCCAGTATAAAGCAGCCCTCGAACACCGGGGAGCTGTTTTTT. This translates into CASIKQPSNTGELFF.